This T cell receptor (beta chain) emerged from a study of blood T cell repertoires in COVID-19. Study at large: Samples representing acute and convalescent COVID-19 were sourced from the United States, Italy and Spain. From T cells, B-cell-depleted T cells, or PBMCs came the material, which was cDNA or gDNA.

In the original workflow: Researchers report that nucleated cell counts were estimated from reference gene primer amplification. Assay: immunoSEQ multiplex PCR; the TCRdb copy retains only in-frame clones and omits some. V, J and clone size derive from that table, while D and trimming were established from the DNA sequence. The sample consists of about 190,000 clones, 70% to 90% of them appearing once. Germline-derived CDR1 and CDR2 are SGHRS and YFSETQ. The ends were cut back, 1 base at V and 0 bases at J, with 10 bases in the middle. CDR3 size: 16 residues. The chain couples TRBV5-1 to TRBJ2-2; a weak D match, TRBD2 (6 bases). The receptor's source is a woman in her seventies with active or convalescent COVID-19. Sample: peripheral blood. The CDR3 spells CASSLNGGSNTGELFF. CDR3 DNA: TGCGCCAGCAGCTTGAACGGGGGATCGAACACCGGGGAGCTGTTTTTT.